Sequencing of this T cell receptor beta chain was carried out in a study of blood T cell repertoires in COVID-19. CDR3 length equals 14 residues. V was cut by 2 bases and J by 0 bases, with 8 bases left in between. Germline-derived CDR1 and CDR2 are SGHDT and YYEEEE. Some clones are missing from TCRdb's copy, which holds only in-frame ones; the method was immunoSEQ multiplex PCR. The table lists under 300,000 clones, roughly 87% of them singletons, with roughly 5% in the top ten. This clonotype was sampled from a woman between 40 and 55 years old who had recovered from COVID-19. Sequenced material: peripheral blood. The chain joins TRBV5-6 to TRBJ1-1, with TRBD1 as a possible D gene (5 bases). The CDR3 bases are TGTGCCAGCAGCTTCGCGACAGTGAACACTGAAGCTTTCTTT. Its protein product is CASSFATVNTEAFF.